This T cell receptor beta chain originates from a study of CD8 T cells in ankylosing spondylitis. TCRdb re-analysed the 5' RACE reads in MiXCR, keeping a single row per CDR3 protein. The table lists 150,000 to 200,000 distinct CDR3 sequences, around a tenth of them singletons. This clonotype occurred many times. This CDR3 comprises 16 residues. Germline V lookup: CDR1 SGDLS, CDR2 YYNGEE. V was cut by 0 bases and J by 4 bases, with 16 bases left in between. Sequencing input: blood, either unsorted or a sorted T cell fraction (not recorded which). This receptor was taken from a male donor with ankylosing spondylitis or in good health (not recorded which). The chain carries TRBV9 and TRBJ1-2; D call uncertain. This CDR3 is CASSVVLYPRSYGYTF. The CDR3 DNA follows: TGTGCCAGCAGCGTAGTGTTGTACCCTAGGAGCTATGGCTACACCTTC. The whole variable domain, remainder taken from reference TRBV9 and TRBJ1-2, is DSGVTQTPKHLITATGQRVTLRCSPRSGDLSVYWYQQSLDQGLQFLIQYYNGEERAKGNILERFSAQQFPDLHSELNLSSLELGDSALYFCASSVVLYPRSYGYTFGSGTRLTVV.